What follows describes a single TCR beta chain. Its antigen is undetermined. Generated by immunoSEQ multiplex PCR, the TCRdb table keeps only in-frame clones and is missing some. This repertoire shows around 7,800 clones, under 70% found once; its top ten account for roughly 5.3%. This record comes from a study of graft-versus-host responses after intestinal transplantation. For the study at large: Multivisceral, liver-intestinal, or isolated intestinal transplants were performed in recipients. Tacrolimus plus steroids were given to all recipients for about 3 years, preceded by anti-thymocyte globulin induction.

General study points: Among recipient marrow samples, GvH clones were found; some appeared first in ileum or blood. Some patients had graft-donor T cell macrochimerism, and their allografts showed high graft-versus-host to host-versus-graft clonal ratios.

Processing was applied to graft tissue in order to liberate intraepithelial and lamina propria lymphocytes. The CDR3 loop spans 13 amino acids. Germline V CDR1 and CDR2: GTSNPN, SVGIG (reference sequence). V gave up 0 bases and J gave up 5 bases, with 7 bases separating them. This specimen was ileum tissue, taken about 55 days after transplant. The chain joins TRBV30 to TRBJ2-2; D unclear. This TCR was recovered from a human patient who received an intestinal transplant, so some T cells may come from the graft donor. CDR3 sequence reads: CAWSVLLTGELFF. The CDR3 DNA follows: TGTGCCTGGAGTGTACTACTAACCGGGGAGCTGTTTTTT.